What follows are 9 T cell receptor beta chains derived from one specimen sequenced in a study of cytomegalovirus exposure and HLA in healthy donors. It was with 60 Vbeta and 13 Jbeta primers that the PCR ran. Profiled with immunoSEQ multiplex PCR; TCRdb holds only in-frame clones, not every one. The specimen's table records about 200,000 clones. The sequenced sample was PBMCs. All receptors come from a man in his thirties or forties in good health and CMV-seronegative.

This chain uses TRBV5-6 with TRBJ2-1; 8 positions match TRBD2. The CDR3 runs to 16 residues. The V and J ends lost 6 bases and 5 bases, in that order; junction bases with no gene match: 13. Germline V gives CDR1 SGHDT, CDR2 YYEEEE. The CDR3 reads CASNPLRLANDNEQFF. The CDR3 nucleotides are TGTGCCAGCAACCCCCTTCGACTAGCGAATGACAATGAGCAGTTCTTC.

J is TRBJ2-7 and V is TRBV27; D is perhaps TRBD2 (6 bases). V gave up 6 bases and J gave up 2 bases, with 14 bases separating them. The CDR3 extends over 14 amino acids. Germline V lookup: CDR1 MNHEY, CDR2 SMNVEV (reference sequence). The CDR3 coding sequence is TGTGCCAGCAGCCCGGTCGCGGGGCCCTACGAGCAGTACTTC. It specifies CASSPVAGPYEQYF.

This chain connects TRBV5-4 to TRBJ2-7; D perhaps matches TRBD2 (6 bases). Between the trimmed V and J ends, which lost 0 bases and 4 bases, there was a span of 14 bases. The CDR3 spans 15 residues. In germline, CDR1 is SGHNT, CDR2 YYREEE (reference sequence). The CDR3 DNA sequence: TGTGCCAGCAGCTTGGGAGGGACTCCCGCGTACGAGCAGTACTTC. Encoded protein: CASSLGGTPAYEQYF.

With regard to this clone: A junction boundary mismatches the germline segment, possibly from a read error. The rearrangement joins TRBV14 to TRBJ2-4; 9 nucleotides agree with TRBD2. In germline, CDR1 is SGHDN, CDR2 FVKESK. CDR3 length: 13 amino acids. As DNA, the CDR3 is TGTGCCAGCAGCCAAGATAGCAGCGGGACTAGCTTCTTC. As protein: CASSQDSSGTSFF. Based on the CDR3 plus reference TRBV14 and TRBJ2-4, the full variable domain is EAGVTQFPSHSVIEKGQTVTLRCDPISGHDNLYWYRRVMGKEIKFLLHFVKESKQDESGMPNNRFLAERTGGTYSTLKVQPAELEDSGVYFCASSQDSSGTSFFGAGTRLSVL.

V usage is TRBV19 and J usage is TRBJ2-5; 7 bases are a match to TRBD1. Matching the DNA end better, TRBJ2-7 makes the J call doubtful. Germline CDR1 and CDR2: LNHDA and SQIVND (reference sequence). The CDR3 sequence is 14 residues long. Here the CDR3 reads CASSVGQVDYEQYF. DNA of the CDR3: TGTGCCAGTAGTGTCGGACAGGTTGACTACGAGCAGTACTTC.

The V gene is TRBV10-1, the J gene TRBJ1-1; no clear D gene. Germline-derived CDR1 and CDR2 are WNHNN and SYGVQD (reference sequence). This CDR3 comprises 16 residues. Trimming cost V 5 bases and J 0 bases, with 16 bases left between them. The CDR3, as DNA: TGCGCCAGCAGTCCTTCAAATCGGGGAATGAACACTGAAGCTTTCTTT. Translation gives CASSPSNRGMNTEAFF.

The rearrangement links TRBV27 to TRBJ2-2; possible D gene TRBD1, 6 bases. CDR3 length: 18 amino acids. Per germline, CDR1 MNHEY and CDR2 SMNVEV (reference sequence). With 5 bases removed from V and 6 bases from J, the gap between germline ends came to 25 bases. The DNA of the CDR3 is TGTGCCAGCAGTCCTACCCCCAACAGGGTAATTATTCCCGGGGAGCTGTTTTTT. Its protein product is CASSPTPNRVIIPGELFF.

The chain links TRBV15 to TRBJ1-2; TRBD1 aligns across 9 bases. The CDR3 loop spans 16 amino acids. The germline V gene has CDR1 LNHNV and CDR2 YYDKDF (reference sequence). V lost 5 bases and J lost 4; bases outside the gene matches: 11. DNA for the CDR3: TGTGCCACCAGCCCTGAAGGCGTGGGACAGGGCTATGGCTACACCTTC. It encodes CATSPEGVGQGYGYTF.

The rearrangement uses TRBV6-5 and TRBJ1-5; possibly TRBD1 for D (6 bases). V lost 9 bases, J lost 0 bases, and 9 bases lay in between. The CDR3 is 13 amino acids. Germline loops: CDR1 MNHEY, CDR2 SVGAGI. The CDR3 DNA reads as TGTGCCAGTGACAGGACTAGCAATCAGCCCCAGCATTTT. Protein product: CASDRTSNQPQHF.